This T cell receptor beta chain was profiled in a study of radiotherapy plus CTLA-4 blockade in lung cancer. Assay: immunoSEQ multiplex PCR; the TCRdb copy retains only in-frame clones and omits some. The sample has roughly 39,000 clones, about three quarters seen once; the top ten hold almost 9%. The ends lost 1 base at V and 6 bases at J; junction bases unmatched: 12. CDR1 is KGHSH, CDR2 LQKENI, per germline. This CDR3 has 17 amino acids. The study's findings and limits: In blood, tumor-derived TCR clones expanded after radiotherapy plus ipilimumab. Early shifts in blood T cell clones, with interferon-beta, reportedly predicted response best.

Note on this clone: Antigen: not known.

The sample here was peripheral blood, taken from a patient treated with radiotherapy plus ipilimumab. The V call is TRBV18, the J call TRBJ1-2; 9 bases align to TRBD1. This TCR was recovered from a human donor with non-small cell lung cancer who had stable disease on radiotherapy plus ipilimumab. The CDR3: CASSPLPTGGRSNGYTF. CDR3 coding DNA: TGTGCCAGCTCACCACTTCCGACAGGGGGTAGGAGCAATGGCTACACCTTC.